This T cell receptor (beta chain) stems from a study of PD-L1 blockade in urothelial cancer. Turning to the study itself: Analyzed time points were 3 weeks (second dose) and 6 weeks after therapy began. Each blood sample yielded a median of approximately 140,000 T cells.

Synthetic TCR analog templates were spiked into each PCR. This table comes from immunoSEQ multiplex PCR, and its TCRdb copy is limited to in-frame clones, with some not included. The top ten clones hold about 0.91% of a sample with around 100,000 clones, roughly nine tenths of them seen once. Germline CDR1 and CDR2: GTSNPN and SVGIG (reference sequence). V was shortened by 1 base and J by 4 bases, with 16 bases between the two germline ends. The CDR3 extends over 15 amino acids. The chain is built from TRBV30 and TRBJ1-2; D is perhaps TRBD1 (6 bases). The sequenced sample was PBMCs, obtained around atezolizumab (anti-PD-L1) treatment. This receptor was taken from a woman older than 75 with urothelial cancer. The CDR3 is CAWSGTGLGGYGYTF. The CDR3 nucleotides are TGTGCCTGGAGTGGTACAGGGTTAGGGGGCTATGGCTACACCTTC.